The clone carrying this T cell receptor (beta chain) was detected a few times. This record comes from a study of Graves' ophthalmopathy and Graves' hyperthyroidism. The V end was cut by 3 bases, the J end by 5 bases, with 12 bases between. This CDR3 comprises 13 residues. Germline V gene lookup returns CDR1 SGDLS and CDR2 YYNGEE. RNA transcripts provided the template for amplifying TCR beta CDR3 regions. An initial RT-PCR round employing HTBI primers preceded a second-round multiplex PCR. MiXCR, applied by TCRdb to the multiplex PCR reads, yields one record per CDR3 protein. This sample has over 40,000 distinct CDR3 sequences, with over 40% found just once.

This TCR was sampled from an adult man with Graves' ophthalmopathy. The specimen sequenced was peripheral blood. The rearrangement joins TRBV9 to TRBJ2-7; D call uncertain. For the CDR3, the DNA is TGTGCCAGCAGCGGTGCTTCCCATGACGAGCAGTACTTC. It specifies CASSGASHDEQYF.